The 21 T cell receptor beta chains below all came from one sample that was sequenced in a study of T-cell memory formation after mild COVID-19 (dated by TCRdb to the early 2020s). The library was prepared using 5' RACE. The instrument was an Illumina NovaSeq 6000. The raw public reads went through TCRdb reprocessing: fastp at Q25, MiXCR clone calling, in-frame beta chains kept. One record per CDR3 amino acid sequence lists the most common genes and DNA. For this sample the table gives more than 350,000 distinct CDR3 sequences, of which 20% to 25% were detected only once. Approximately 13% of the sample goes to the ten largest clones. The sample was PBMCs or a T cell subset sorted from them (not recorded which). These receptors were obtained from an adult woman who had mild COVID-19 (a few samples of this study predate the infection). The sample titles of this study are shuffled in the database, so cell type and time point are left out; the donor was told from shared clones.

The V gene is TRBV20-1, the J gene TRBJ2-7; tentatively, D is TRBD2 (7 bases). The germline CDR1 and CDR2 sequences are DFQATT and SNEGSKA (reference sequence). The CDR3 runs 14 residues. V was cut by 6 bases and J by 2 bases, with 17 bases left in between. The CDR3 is CSATLRGAAYEQYF. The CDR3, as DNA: TGCAGTGCCACCCTTCGGGGGGCGGCCTACGAGCAGTACTTC.

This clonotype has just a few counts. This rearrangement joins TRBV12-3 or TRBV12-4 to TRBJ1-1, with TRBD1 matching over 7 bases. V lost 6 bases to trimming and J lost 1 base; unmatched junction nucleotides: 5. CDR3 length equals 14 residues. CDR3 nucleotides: TGTGCCAGCAGGGCGGACAGGAGGAACACTGAAGCTTTCTTT. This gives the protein CASRADRRNTEAFF.

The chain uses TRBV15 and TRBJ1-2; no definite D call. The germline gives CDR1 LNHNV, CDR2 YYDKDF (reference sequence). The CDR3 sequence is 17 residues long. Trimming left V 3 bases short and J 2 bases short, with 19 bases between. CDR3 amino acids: CATSRPSGTAKNYGYTF. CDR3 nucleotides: TGTGCCACCAGCAGGCCTAGCGGCACAGCAAAGAACTATGGCTACACCTTC.

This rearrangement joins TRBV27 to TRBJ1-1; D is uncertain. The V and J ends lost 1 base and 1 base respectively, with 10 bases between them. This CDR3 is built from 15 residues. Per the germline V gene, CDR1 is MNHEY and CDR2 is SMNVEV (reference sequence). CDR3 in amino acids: CASSLWADENTEAFF. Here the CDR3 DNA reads TGTGCCAGCAGTTTATGGGCAGATGAGAACACTGAAGCTTTCTTT.

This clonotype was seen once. CDR3 amino acids: CASSVPGTGGDYGYTF. DNA for the CDR3: TGTGCCAGCAGCGTTCCCGGGACAGGGGGCGACTATGGCTACACCTTC. The V call is TRBV9, the J call TRBJ1-2, with TRBD1 identical over 12 bases. This CDR3 is built from 16 residues. Looked up from germline, CDR1 is SGDLS and CDR2 is YYNGEE. After removal of 2 bases from V and 3 bases from J, the junction contained 5 bases not matched to a gene.

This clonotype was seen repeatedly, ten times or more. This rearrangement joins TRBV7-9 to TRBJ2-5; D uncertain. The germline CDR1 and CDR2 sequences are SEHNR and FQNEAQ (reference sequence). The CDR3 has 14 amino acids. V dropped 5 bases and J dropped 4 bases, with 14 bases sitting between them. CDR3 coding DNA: TGTGCCAGCAGCCACAGTGTAGGTGGAGAGACCCAGTACTTC. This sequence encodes CASSHSVGGETQYF.

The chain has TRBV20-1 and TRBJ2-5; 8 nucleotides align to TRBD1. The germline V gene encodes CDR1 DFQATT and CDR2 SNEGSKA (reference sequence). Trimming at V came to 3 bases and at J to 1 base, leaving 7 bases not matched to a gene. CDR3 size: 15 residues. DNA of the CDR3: TGCAGTGCTAGGGCCCTCGGGACAGGCCAAGAGACCCAGTACTTC. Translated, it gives CSARALGTGQETQYF.

The CDR3 DNA reads TGTGCCAGCAGCAAACAGCGGGGCTACGAGCAGTACTTC. Protein sequence: CASSKQRGYEQYF. The chain links TRBV7-6 to TRBJ2-7, with 7 bases identical to TRBD2. Losses at the gene ends were 5 bases for V and 3 bases for J; bases not matched to a gene: 4. CDR3 size: 13 residues. Germline V gene lookup returns CDR1 SGHVS and CDR2 FNYEAQ. The variable domain in full, with the rest retrieved from reference TRBV7-6 and TRBJ2-7, is GAGVSQSPRYKVTKRGQDVALRCDPISGHVSLYWYRQALGQGPEFLTYFNYEAQQDKSGLPNDRFSAERPEGSISTLTIQRTEQRDSAMYRCASSKQRGYEQYFGPGTRLTVT.

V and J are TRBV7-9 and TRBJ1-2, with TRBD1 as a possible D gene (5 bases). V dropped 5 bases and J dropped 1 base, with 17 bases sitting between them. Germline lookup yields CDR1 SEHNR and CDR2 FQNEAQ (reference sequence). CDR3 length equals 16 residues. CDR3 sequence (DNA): TGTGCCAGCAGCGCTGGAATGGGGGACCTTAACTATGGCTACACCTTC. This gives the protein CASSAGMGDLNYGYTF.

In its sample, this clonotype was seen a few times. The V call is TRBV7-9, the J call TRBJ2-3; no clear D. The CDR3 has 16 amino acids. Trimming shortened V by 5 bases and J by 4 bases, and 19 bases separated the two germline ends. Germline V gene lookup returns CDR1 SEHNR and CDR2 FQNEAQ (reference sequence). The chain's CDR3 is CASSIPSVLTSDTQYF. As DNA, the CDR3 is TGTGCCAGCAGCATCCCTTCGGTCCTCACATCAGATACGCAGTATTTT.

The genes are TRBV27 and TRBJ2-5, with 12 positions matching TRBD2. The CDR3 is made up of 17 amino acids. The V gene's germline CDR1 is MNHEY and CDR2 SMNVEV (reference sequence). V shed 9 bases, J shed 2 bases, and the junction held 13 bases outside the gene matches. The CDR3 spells CARPYRRTSGIQETQYF. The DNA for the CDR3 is TGTGCCAGGCCCTACAGGCGGACTAGCGGGATTCAAGAGACCCAGTACTTC.

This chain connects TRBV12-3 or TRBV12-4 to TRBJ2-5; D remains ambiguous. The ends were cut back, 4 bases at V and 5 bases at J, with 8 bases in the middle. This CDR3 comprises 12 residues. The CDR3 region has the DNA TGTGCCAGCAGTTGGTTTAGGGAGACCCAGTACTTC. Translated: CASSWFRETQYF.

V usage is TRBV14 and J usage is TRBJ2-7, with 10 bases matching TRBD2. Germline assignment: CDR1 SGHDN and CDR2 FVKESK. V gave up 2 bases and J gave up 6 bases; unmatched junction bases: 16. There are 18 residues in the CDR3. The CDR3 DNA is TGTGCCAGCAGCCAAAATCTAGCGGGAGTCCAACGTTTTGCCGAGCAGTACTTC. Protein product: CASSQNLAGVQRFAEQYF. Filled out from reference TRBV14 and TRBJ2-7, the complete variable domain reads EAGVTQFPSHSVIEKGQTVTLRCDPISGHDNLYWYRRVMGKEIKFLLHFVKESKQDESGMPNNRFLAERTGGTYSTLKVQPAELEDSGVYFCASSQNLAGVQRFAEQYFGPGTRLTVT.

The CDR3 DNA sequence: TGTGCCACCAGTGAATACTCGGGACCGAATACAGATACGCAGTATTTT. This translates into CATSEYSGPNTDTQYF. This chain joins TRBV24-1 and TRBJ2-3; possibly TRBD1 or TRBD2 for D (5 bases each). V lost 4 bases and J lost 3, with 16 bases in between. CDR1 is KGHDR, CDR2 SFDVKD, per germline. The CDR3 length is 16 residues.

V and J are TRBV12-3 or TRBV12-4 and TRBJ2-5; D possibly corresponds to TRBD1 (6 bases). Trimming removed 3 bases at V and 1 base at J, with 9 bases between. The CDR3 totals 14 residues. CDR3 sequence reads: CASSLGQTQETQYF. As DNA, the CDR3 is TGTGCCAGCAGTTTGGGACAAACCCAAGAGACCCAGTACTTC.

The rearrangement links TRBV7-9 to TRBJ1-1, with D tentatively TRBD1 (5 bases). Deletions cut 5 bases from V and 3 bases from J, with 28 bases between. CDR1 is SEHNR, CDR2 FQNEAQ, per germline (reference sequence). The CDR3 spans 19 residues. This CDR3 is CASSPLTGTPTLRDTEAFF. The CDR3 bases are TGTGCCAGCAGCCCCCTAACCGGGACTCCCACCCTTCGGGACACTGAAGCTTTCTTT. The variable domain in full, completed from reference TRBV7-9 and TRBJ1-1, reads DTGVSQNPRHKITKRGQNVTFRCDPISEHNRLYWYRQTLGQGPEFLTYFQNEAQLEKSRLLSDRFSAERPKGSFSTLEIQRTEQGDSAMYLCASSPLTGTPTLRDTEAFFGQGTRLTVV.

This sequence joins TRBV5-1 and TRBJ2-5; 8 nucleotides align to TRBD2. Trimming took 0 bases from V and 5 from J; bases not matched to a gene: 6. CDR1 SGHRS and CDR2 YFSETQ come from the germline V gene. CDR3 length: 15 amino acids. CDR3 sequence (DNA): TGCGCCAGCAGCTTGGAGTTCCCGGGAGGGGAGACCCAGTACTTC. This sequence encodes CASSLEFPGGETQYF.

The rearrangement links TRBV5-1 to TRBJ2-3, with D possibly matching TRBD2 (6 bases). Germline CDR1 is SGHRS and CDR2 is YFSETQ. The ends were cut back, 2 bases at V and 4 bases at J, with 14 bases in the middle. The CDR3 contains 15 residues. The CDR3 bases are TGCGCCAGCAGCTTCGGGATCGGGGGAGCAGATACGCAGTATTTT. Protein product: CASSFGIGGADTQYF.

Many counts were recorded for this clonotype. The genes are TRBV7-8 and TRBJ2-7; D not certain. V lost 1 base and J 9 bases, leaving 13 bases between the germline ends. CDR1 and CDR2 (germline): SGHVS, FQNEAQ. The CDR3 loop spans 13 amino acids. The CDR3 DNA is TGTGCCAGCAGCTTAGGGCCCTCGGGTGGGCAGTACTTC. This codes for CASSLGPSGGQYF.

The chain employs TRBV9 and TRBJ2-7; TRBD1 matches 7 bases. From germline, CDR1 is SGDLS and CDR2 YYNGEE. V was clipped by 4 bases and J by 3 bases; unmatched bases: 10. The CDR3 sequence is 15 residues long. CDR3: CASSRSGTEGYEQYF. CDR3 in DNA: TGTGCCAGCAGCAGATCCGGGACAGAAGGCTACGAGCAGTACTTC. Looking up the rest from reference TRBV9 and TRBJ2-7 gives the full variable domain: DSGVTQTPKHLITATGQRVTLRCSPRSGDLSVYWYQQSLDQGLQFLIQYYNGEERAKGNILERFSAQQFPDLHSELNLSSLELGDSALYFCASSRSGTEGYEQYFGPGTRLTVT.

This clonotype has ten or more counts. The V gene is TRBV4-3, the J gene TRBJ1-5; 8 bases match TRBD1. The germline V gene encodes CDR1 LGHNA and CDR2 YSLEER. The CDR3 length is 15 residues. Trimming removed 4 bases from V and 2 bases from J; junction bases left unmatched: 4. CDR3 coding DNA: TGCGCCAGCAGCCGGCGGACAGGGCGCAATCAGCCCCAGCATTTT. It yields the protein CASSRRTGRNQPQHF.